The 2 T cell receptor beta chains in this list originate from one sample, sequenced in a study of PD-L1 blockade in urothelial cancer (dated by TCRdb to about 2017). Libraries were prepared through the immunoSEQ multiplex PCR assay. The clones in this table, taken by TCRdb from immuneACCESS, are in-frame only. Not every clone is retained; where verified, under half of the shortfall comes from an unresolved V gene, and the cause of the rest is unknown. Recorded for this sample are about 30,000 clones; about nine tenths of them occurred a single time. The top ten clones comprise approximately 3.7% of the sample. Sequences were derived from PBMCs, sampled around atezolizumab (anti-PD-L1) treatment. The origin of the receptors is a man between 50 and 59 years old with urothelial cancer.

The chain combines TRBV5-4 with TRBJ2-2; no clear D. Germline values: CDR1 SGHNT, CDR2 YYREEE (reference sequence). Trimming removed 0 bases at V and 1 base at J, with 7 bases between. The CDR3 loop spans 15 amino acids. In DNA form, the CDR3 reads TGTGCCAGCAGCTTGGTAACGGGGAACACCGGGGAGCTGTTTTTT. It encodes CASSLVTGNTGELFF.

The chain links TRBV2 to TRBJ2-1; D call uncertain. V was cut by 7 bases and J by 0 bases, with 13 bases left in between. The CDR3 extends over 15 amino acids. Germline V gives CDR1 SNHLY, CDR2 FYNNEI. This CDR3 is CASNSDWSSYNEQFF. The CDR3 DNA sequence: TGTGCCAGCAATTCTGACTGGAGCTCCTACAATGAGCAGTTCTTC.